One and the same sample provided the 20 T cell receptor delta chains below, sequenced in a study of γδ T cells in repeated Plasmodium falciparum infection. TCRdb re-processed the multiplex PCR reads using CATT. The sample has approximately 50,000 delta-chain clones, roughly 2% seen once. Bulk repertoires came from Vgamma9/Vdelta2+ or Vdelta2-negative gammadelta T cells flow-sorted from PBMC. Input material: gamma-delta T cells from blood. These receptors were obtained from a pool of human donors (malaria-infected and uninfected, not separated).

This clone was seen more than once but under ten times. The protein TCRdb lists belongs to a much larger clone and differs from this DNA's translation at residue 17, which points to a read error; the protein shown is made from the DNA. The rearrangement links TRDV1 to TRDJ1; the match to TRDD2 covers 9 bases. Assignment of the J gene here rests on matching the DNA to germline, because TCRdb gives none. Germline-derived CDR1 and CDR2 are TSWWSYY and QGS. The CDR3 extends over 22 amino acids. Trimming removed 4 bases from V and 5 bases from J; junction bases left unmatched: 29. Written as DNA, the CDR3 is TGTGCTCTTGGGGCTCCCTTCCTACGTTACTGGAGGATCGTTGGCACGAAGGATAAACTCATCTTT. Translation: CALGAPFLRYWRIVGTKDKLIF.

The chain recombines TRDV1 with TRDJ1; 9 positions agree with TRDD3. The J gene was missing in TCRdb and was found by matching the end of the DNA to germline. This CDR3 contains 22 residues. J was trimmed by 0 bases and V by 2 bases; bases with no gene match: 22. From germline, CDR1 is TSWWSYY and CDR2 QGS. The CDR3 nucleotides read TGTGCTCTTGGGGAAGCCTTCTCACTGGGGGGATACTCAATTTCGTACACCGATAAACTCATCTTT. Its protein product is CALGEAFSLGGYSISYTDKLIF.

This clone was seen a handful of times. TCRdb assigns this DNA the protein of a much larger clone, which departs from its translation at residue 8; this likely reflects a read error, and the protein shown comes from translating the DNA. J is TRDJ1 and V is TRDV3, with a weak D call TRDD3 (6 bases). The J gene was missing in TCRdb and was found by matching the end of the DNA to germline. Germline lookup yields CDR1 TVYSNPD and CDR2 GDNSRS (reference sequence). This CDR3 contains 20 residues. Trimming removed 0 bases from V and 2 bases from J, with 31 bases in between. As DNA, the CDR3 is TGTGCCTTTAGAGATCCCTATTGCTGGGGCATCCCCCGTTGGACCGATAAACTCATCTTT. Its translation: CAFRDPYCWGIPRWTDKLIF.

This clone was counted many times. The chain uses TRDV2 and TRDJ1, with 10 positions matching TRDD3. The germline V gene has CDR1 GEAIGNYY and CDR2 EKD. The CDR3 length is 17 residues. V was pared by 3 bases and J by 0 bases, with 9 bases of the junction left unmatched. The CDR3 sequence: CACDPLGDKQYTDKLIF. In DNA form, the CDR3 reads TGTGCCTGTGACCCGCTGGGGGATAAACAGTACACCGATAAACTCATCTTT.

Concerning this clone itself: This is likely an artifact of a read error, given a far larger clone one base away. The sample contains more than one DNA sequence encoding this CDR3. This chain joins TRDV1 and TRDJ1; possibly TRDD2 or TRDD3 for D (9 bases each). Here the J gene came from matching the DNA to germline, since TCRdb omits it. Germline CDR1 is TSWWSYY and CDR2 is QGS. V gave up 5 bases and J gave up 0 bases, with 31 bases separating them. This CDR3 has 21 amino acids. The CDR3 spells CALGPFLRPRLGDPYTDKLIF. For the CDR3, the DNA is TGTGCTCTTGGGCCCTTCCTACGTCCTCGACTGGGGGACCCGTACACCGATAAACTCATCTTT.

A remark on this clone: TCRdb pairs this DNA with a much larger clone's protein that differs at residue 25, likely a read error; the protein shown was translated from the DNA. No J gene call was made, and the V gene is TRDV1; TRDD3, as called in the table, went unchecked against the DNA. The CDR3 contains 27 residues. Germline loops: CDR1 TSWWSYY, CDR2 QGS. CDR3 sequence: CALGERCEAEISLWWGIRGSYTDKPIF. The CDR3 nucleotides read TGTGCTCTTGGGGAACGATGCGAGGCGGAGATAAGTTTGTGGTGGGGGATACGCGGATCCTACACCGATAAACCCATCTTT.

As regards this clone: TCRdb's entry gives the protein of a much larger clone, which mismatches this DNA's translation at residue 3, likely from a read error; the protein reported here is translated from the DNA. The V and J genes are TRDV3 and TRDJ1, with 10 positions matching TRDD3. TCRdb leaves out the J gene; it was filled in here by matching the DNA to germline. The CDR3 sequence is 21 residues long. CDR1 and CDR2 (germline): TVYSNPD, GDNSRS (reference sequence). Trimming took 5 bases from V and 2 from J; bases not matched to a gene: 29. This CDR3 reads CALLSASYFFTGGFLTDKLIF. In nucleotides, the CDR3 is TGTGCCCTTCTCTCAGCTTCCTACTTCTTCACTGGGGGATTCCTTACCGATAAACTCATCTTT.

This clone has a count of ten or more. TCRdb assigns this DNA the protein of a much larger clone, which departs from its translation at residue 15; this likely reflects a read error, and the protein shown comes from translating the DNA. The V and J genes are TRDV1 and TRDJ4; D is perhaps TRDD2 (8 bases). No J segment appears in TCRdb, so it was assigned here by matching the sequence to germline. The germline gives CDR1 TSWWSYY, CDR2 QGS. The CDR3 is 21 amino acids. Trimming removed 5 bases from V and 0 bases from J, with 34 bases in between. The CDR3 DNA reads as TGTGCTCTTGGGCCTTACTTCCTACACGTACTGGGGATCGCAGTGGCCAGACCCCTGATCTTT. It encodes CALGPYFLHVLGIAVARPLIF.

This clone was counted only a few times. The protein given by TCRdb reflects a much larger clone and differs at residue 10 from this DNA's translation, likely from a read error; the protein shown is the DNA's translation. This rearrangement joins TRDV1 to TRDJ1; maybe TRDD3 (6 bases). This CDR3 has 17 residues. Germline-derived CDR1 and CDR2 are TSWWSYY and QGS. In DNA, the CDR3 is TGTGCTCTTGGGATACTACGCTGGGGACGGAAAACCTATAAACTCATCTTC. This codes for CALGILRWGRKTYKLIF.

This clone was found a few times. Translating this DNA gives a protein that differs at residue 4 from the TCRdb one, which belongs to a much larger clone; a read error is likely, and the protein shown is this translation. J is TRDJ1 and V is TRDV3; D unresolved. Trimming removed 3 bases from V and 0 bases from J, with 14 bases in between. Per the germline V gene, CDR1 is TVYSNPD and CDR2 is GDNSRS (reference sequence). There are 14 residues in the CDR3. In DNA form, the CDR3 reads TGTGCCTTCGCTGTTCCGGAGCACACCGATAAACTCATCTTT. Residues: CAFAVPEHTDKLIF. Full variable domain (missing parts from reference TRDV3 and TRDJ1): CDKVTQSSPDQTVASGSEVVLLCTYDTVYSNPDLFWYRIRPDYSFQFVFYGDNSRSEGADFTQGRFSVKHILTQKAFHLVISPVRTEDSATYYCAFAVPEHTDKLIFGKGTRVTVEP.

Ten or more counts support this clone. It is likely a read error: a sequence one base away is far more abundant. Other nucleotide sequences from this sample produce the same CDR3. The rearrangement links TRDV1 to TRDJ1, with 7 bases identical to TRDD3. The junction had 30 bases not matched to a gene; V was cut back by 3 bases and J by 11 bases. Per germline, CDR1 TSWWSYY and CDR2 QGS. The CDR3 runs 20 residues. Here the CDR3 reads CALGDLSRGRLWTGGCRLIF. Here the CDR3 DNA reads TGTGCTCTTGGGGACCTAAGTAGGGGGCGTTTATGGACCGGGGGATGTAGGCTCATCTTT.

In this sample, this clone turned up a few times. A single base is all that separates this from a far larger clone, so a read error is likely. Within the sample, other DNA sequences also encode this same CDR3. The J gene is TRDJ1, the V gene TRDV1, with 9 nucleotides matching TRDD3. TCRdb offers no J gene call, so here the DNA was matched to germline to obtain one. CDR1 and CDR2 (germline): TSWWSYY, QGS. There are 20 residues in the CDR3. The CDR3 protein is CALGELGSILGEIDTDKLIF. In DNA, the CDR3 is TGCGCTCTTGGGGAACTAGGTTCAATACTGGGGGAAATAGATACCGATAAACTCATCTTT.

This clone occurred many times. A read error is likely here: a far larger clone is one base away. The sample contains more than one DNA sequence encoding this CDR3. The chain carries TRAV38-2/DV8 and TRDJ1; 11 bases are shared with TRDD3. Trimming cost V 8 bases and J 3 bases; bases outside gene matches: 21. From germline, CDR1 is TSESDYY and CDR2 QEAYKQQN. The CDR3 extends over 19 amino acids. The DNA of the CDR3 is TGTGCTTACAGTCCCAGCGGTGAGGCGGTGGGGGATACGTCCGATAAACTCATCTTT. Encoded protein: CAYSPSGEAVGDTSDKLIF.

In its sample, this clone was seen a few times. At one end the junction does not follow the germline gene, possibly because of a read error. The chain links TRDV1 to TRDJ1; TRDD2 agrees at 9 bases. CDR3 size: 21 residues. Germline V gives CDR1 TSWWSYY, CDR2 QGS. CDR3 residues: CALGICLPTTWGAQYTDRLIF. DNA for the CDR3: TGTGCTCTTGGGATTTGCCTTCCTACGACCTGGGGGGCTCAGTACACCGATAGACTCATCTTT.

Comments on this clone: This sequence is one base from a far larger clone and is likely a read error. Additional DNA sequences in this sample encode the identical CDR3. CDR3 sequence: CACDTRGPPGHKLIF. The CDR3, as DNA: TGTGCCTGTGACACACGGGGTCCCCCAGGGCATAAACTCATCTTT. This chain joins TRDV2 and TRDJ1; no definite D call. Since TCRdb gives no J gene, matching the DNA to germline was used here to assign it. This CDR3 is 15 amino acids long. Germline lookup yields CDR1 GEAIGNYY and CDR2 EKD. The V end lost 1 base, the J end lost 6 bases, and 17 bases lay between the germline ends.

CDR3 residues: CAPDSYQGTGGNEAKEKLIF. The CDR3 coding sequence is TGTGCCCCCGATTCTTATCAGGGTACTGGGGGAAACGAGGCAAAAGAGAAACTCATCTTT. The chain is built from TRDV2 and TRDJ1; 9 nucleotides match TRDD3. Per germline, CDR1 GEAIGNYY and CDR2 EKD. The V and J ends lost 9 bases and 8 bases, in that order; junction bases with no gene match: 33. This CDR3 spans 20 amino acids.

This clone was seen repeatedly, ten times or more. A read error is the likely source, as a far larger clone sits one nucleotide away. Different DNA sequences within this sample yield the same CDR3. V and J are TRAV38-2/DV8 and TRDJ1, with 12 bases matching TRDD3. TCRdb gives no J gene; it was assigned here by matching the DNA to germline. The length of the CDR3 is 24 residues. The ends lost 1 base at V and 1 base at J; junction bases unmatched: 26. Per the germline V gene, CDR1 is TSESDYY and CDR2 is QEAYKQQN. CDR3 coding DNA: TGTGCTTATAGGAGCTTCGAATACTTCCAAGCTACATACTGGGGGATACCGGCCACCGATAAACTCATCTTT. Protein sequence: CAYRSFEYFQATYWGIPATDKLIF.

This clone has only a few counts. This DNA's translation and the protein TCRdb lists, from a much larger clone, do not match at residue 14, likely due to a read error; the protein shown is translated from the DNA. This chain uses TRDV1 with TRDJ1, with 13 bases matching TRDD3. The J gene was not available in TCRdb and was assigned here by matching the DNA to germline segments. The CDR3 consists of 20 residues. V trimming: 3 bases; J trimming: 3 bases; junction bases outside the gene matches: 16. CDR1 is TSWWSYY and CDR2 is QGS in the germline V gene. The CDR3 DNA follows: TGTGCTCTTGGGGACGCATTCCCTTACTGGGGGATACGGTGGGCCGATAAACTCATCTTT. This gives the protein CALGDAFPYWGIRWADKLIF.

This clone was seen at least ten times. This likely traces to a read error, being one base from a far larger clone. The sample has other DNA sequences that encode this CDR3 too. The chain is built from TRDV1 and TRDJ2; 7 positions match TRDD3. TCRdb carries no J gene annotation; the J gene was assigned here by matching the DNA with germline. CDR3 length: 17 amino acids. The germline V gene encodes CDR1 TSWWSYY and CDR2 QGS. The DNA of the CDR3 is TGCGCTCTTGGGCCACGCTTGGGGGAAACTCCGACAGCACAACTCTTCTTT. Its protein is CALGPRLGETPTAQLFF.

This clone appeared a few times. The protein in TCRdb stems from a much larger clone and differs at residue 9 from this DNA's translation, likely a read error; here the protein is translated from the DNA. The genes are TRDV3 and TRDJ1; TRDD2 is a possible D gene (6 bases). No J segment appears in TCRdb, so it was assigned here by matching the sequence to germline. V shed 4 bases and J shed 6 bases, with 18 bases lying between them. This CDR3 has 13 residues. Looked up from germline, CDR1 is TVYSNPD and CDR2 is GDNSRS (reference sequence). In DNA, the CDR3 is TGTGCCTCCACGGCCTTCCGGGGCAATAAACTCATCTTT. Protein product: CASTAFRGNKLIF.